The 29 T cell receptor beta chains listed next were all sequenced from one sample in a study of OX40 agonist ivuxolimab in advanced cancers. Only in-frame clones appear in the TCRdb table, and some are missing; sequencing was by immunoSEQ multiplex PCR. Altogether 40,000 to 60,000 clones are present, about four fifths being singletons, with the ten largest covering about 5.8%. Sequencing was performed on CD4+ or CD8+ T cells sorted from blood, taken in a trial of the OX40 agonist ivuxolimab. These receptors came from an adult with an advanced solid tumor such as melanoma, head and neck, liver or kidney cancer.

The genes are TRBV5-4 and TRBJ2-7; D is possibly TRBD2 (6 bases). Germline CDR1 and CDR2: SGHNT and YYREEE (reference sequence). The CDR3 sequence is 14 residues long. The V gene lost 4 bases and the J gene lost 0 bases, with 11 bases spanning the gap. The CDR3 spells CASSRFGSSYEQYV. The DNA for the CDR3 is TGTGCCAGCAGCCGTTTCGGGAGCTCCTACGAGCAGTACGTC.

This clone was counted once. The chain combines TRBV28 with TRBJ1-2; D is uncertain. This CDR3 is 13 amino acids long. Trimming took 3 bases from V and 8 from J, leaving 13 bases between them. Germline V gives CDR1 MDHEN, CDR2 SYDVKM. CDR3 in DNA: TGTGCCAGCAGTTTCCCCGGGGATGGGGGCTACACCTTC. Amino acids: CASSFPGDGGYTF.

This chain connects TRBV6-6 to TRBJ1-4; 7 bases are a match to TRBD1. Losses at the gene ends were 4 bases for V and 4 bases for J; bases not matched to a gene: 9. CDR3 length equals 16 residues. In germline, CDR1 is MNHNY, CDR2 SVGAGI (reference sequence). The CDR3 sequence is CASSSLQGKINEKLFF. In DNA, the CDR3 is TGTGCCAGCAGTTCCCTACAGGGGAAGATTAATGAAAAACTGTTTTTT.

The chain employs TRBV7-9 and TRBJ2-3, with a tentative D call TRBD2 (5 bases). The CDR3 runs to 18 residues. Germline V gene sequence: CDR1 SEHNR, CDR2 FQNEAQ (reference sequence). V was cut by 5 bases and J by 0 bases, with 21 bases left in between. The CDR3 DNA sequence: TGTGCCAGCAGCCCTCGCTCTGGGAGCATTACTAGCACAGATACGCAGTATTTT. Amino acids: CASSPRSGSITSTDTQYF.

Details on this clone: At the DNA level, this CDR3 is encoded by other sequences in the same sample as well. The rearrangement uses TRBV6-6 and TRBJ1-1, with a weak D call TRBD1 (5 bases). Trimming took off 0 bases at V and 5 bases at J, with 7 bases between the two ends. The V gene's germline CDR1 is MNHNY and CDR2 SVGAGI (reference sequence). CDR3 length: 13 residues. The DNA of the CDR3 is TGTGCCAGCAGTTACTCGGGGGGGACTGAAGCTTTCTTT. Its protein is CASSYSGGTEAFF.

This clone occurred a few times. The gene calls are TRBV9 and TRBJ2-1; TRBD2 matches at 7 bases. V lost 3 bases, J lost 5 bases, and 8 bases stayed unmatched. The CDR3 is 15 residues long. Germline V gene sequence: CDR1 SGDLS, CDR2 YYNGEE. CDR3 bases: TGTGCCAGCAGCGGTCAGCGGGGAGACCACAATGAGCAGTTCTTC. Protein product: CASSGQRGDHNEQFF.

This clone was seen once. J is TRBJ2-3 and V is TRBV25-1; D may be TRBD1 or TRBD2 (5 bases each). This CDR3 region has 15 residues. V gave up 3 bases and J gave up 4 bases, with 14 bases separating them. CDR1 is MGHDK and CDR2 is SYGVNS in the germline V gene. The CDR3 DNA reads as TGTGCCAGCAGTGACGGGACCCTTGCCCCAGATACGCAGTATTTT. Amino acid sequence: CASSDGTLAPDTQYF.

CDR3 amino acids: CASKEGQTEAFF. DNA for the CDR3: TGTGCCAGCAAGGAGGGGCAGACTGAAGCTTTCTTT. The rearrangement joins TRBV27 to TRBJ1-1; possible D gene TRBD1, 5 bases. Looked up from germline, CDR1 is MNHEY and CDR2 is SMNVEV (reference sequence). This CDR3 contains 12 residues. V was pared by 7 bases and J by 5 bases, with 11 bases between.

This rearrangement joins TRBV4-1 to TRBJ2-3, with D possibly being TRBD2 (5 bases). CDR1 MGHRA and CDR2 YSYEKL come from the germline V gene. V was trimmed by 5 bases and J by 6 bases, leaving 12 bases between them. This CDR3 region has 13 residues. CDR3 protein: CASSARVDDTQYF. The CDR3 DNA follows: TGCGCCAGCAGCGCGAGGGTAGATGATACGCAGTATTTT.

The V call is TRBV6-1, the J call TRBJ1-3; 10 bases align to TRBD1. Germline V gives CDR1 MNHNS, CDR2 SASEGT. The CDR3 loop spans 14 amino acids. Trimming cost V 10 bases and J 2 bases; bases outside gene matches: 5. The CDR3 reads CAISGTGAGNTIYF. The CDR3 DNA reads as TGTGCCATCTCCGGGACAGGGGCTGGAAACACCATATATTTT.

This chain links TRBV9 with TRBJ1-2, with D possibly matching TRBD1 (6 bases). The CDR3 contains 14 residues. Germline-derived CDR1 and CDR2 are SGDLS and YYNGEE. The germline V and J ends were trimmed by 3 bases and 1 base, with 10 bases remaining between them. The DNA of the CDR3 is TGTGCCAGCAGCGGGACAGACTTTAACTATGGCTACACCTTC. Translation gives CASSGTDFNYGYTF. Full variable domain (remainder filled in from reference TRBV9 and TRBJ1-2): DSGVTQTPKHLITATGQRVTLRCSPRSGDLSVYWYQQSLDQGLQFLIQYYNGEERAKGNILERFSAQQFPDLHSELNLSSLELGDSALYFCASSGTDFNYGYTFGSGTRLTVV.

The gene calls are TRBV28 and TRBJ2-1; maybe TRBD2 (5 bases). V dropped 4 bases and J dropped 7 bases, with 20 bases sitting between them. The CDR3 is made up of 16 amino acids. The germline V gene encodes CDR1 MDHEN and CDR2 SYDVKM. CDR3: CASSSPSKRPLNEQFF. In nucleotides, the CDR3 is TGTGCCAGCAGTTCACCTAGCAAACGACCCCTTAATGAGCAGTTCTTC.

The chain uses TRBV11-2 and TRBJ1-1; no firm D call. The CDR3 has 12 residues. Germline CDR1 and CDR2: SGHAT and FQNNGV. V was clipped by 1 base and J by 5 bases, with 5 bases between them. The CDR3 loop reads CASSLGRTEAFF. The CDR3 DNA reads as TGTGCCAGCAGCTTAGGGAGAACTGAAGCTTTCTTT.

This clone came up once. The V gene is TRBV15, the J gene TRBJ2-5; 11 bases are a match to TRBD2. This CDR3 has 15 amino acids. Germline lookup yields CDR1 LNHNV and CDR2 YYDKDF (reference sequence). J lost 4 bases, V lost 1 base, and 2 bases had no gene match. The CDR3 region is CATSRAGTSGETQYF. CDR3 DNA: TGTGCCACCAGCAGAGCCGGGACTAGCGGAGAGACCCAGTACTTC.

This clone was observed a handful of times. This chain links TRBV7-2 with TRBJ1-4; D gene ambiguous. From germline, CDR1 is SGHTA and CDR2 FQGNSA. The CDR3 contains 16 residues. Trimming pared 5 bases from V and 8 bases from J, leaving 21 bases between. In DNA, the CDR3 is TGTGCCAGCAGCCCCCGCTTTAGGGAAGGTAGCGAAAAACTGTTTTTT. This codes for CASSPRFREGSEKLFF.

The chain links TRBV5-4 to TRBJ2-7, with 7 bases matching TRBD1. V shed 4 bases, J shed 5 bases, and the junction held 3 bases outside the gene matches. CDR3 length: 12 residues. CDR1 and CDR2 from the germline V gene are SGHNT and YYREEE (reference sequence). The CDR3 nucleotides read TGTGCCAGCAGCGGCCAGGGGGACGAGCAGTACTTC. Translation gives CASSGQGDEQYF.

This chain's CDR3 is CASSLSRDYLGAYEQYF. The CDR3 DNA reads as TGTGCCAGCAGTTTATCGAGGGACTATCTAGGCGCCTACGAGCAGTACTTC. V is TRBV27 and J is TRBJ2-7, with TRBD2 identical over 7 bases. V shed 0 bases, J shed 2 bases, and the junction held 10 bases outside the gene matches. The CDR3 spans 17 residues. Germline V gives CDR1 MNHEY, CDR2 SMNVEV (reference sequence).

The chain combines TRBV7-2 with TRBJ2-5; TRBD2 agrees at 7 bases. CDR3 size: 15 residues. V lost 5 bases to trimming and J lost 2 bases; unmatched junction nucleotides: 8. Germline CDR1 SGHTA, CDR2 FQGNSA. The CDR3 DNA reads TGTGCCAGCAGCCTACGGACTAGGGAGCAAGAGACCCAGTACTTC. This codes for CASSLRTREQETQYF.

This clone is labeled medium-sized. This chain links TRBV7-6 with TRBJ1-5, with a possible D match to TRBD1 (5 bases). Trimming pared 3 bases from V and 5 bases from J, leaving 8 bases between. CDR1 SGHVS and CDR2 FNYEAQ come from the germline V gene. The CDR3 has 13 amino acids. This CDR3 is CASSLGGDQPQHF. The CDR3 DNA follows: TGTGCCAGCAGCTTGGGGGGGGATCAGCCCCAGCATTTT. Complete variable domain (other parts from reference TRBV7-6 and TRBJ1-5): GAGVSQSPRYKVTKRGQDVALRCDPISGHVSLYWYRQALGQGPEFLTYFNYEAQQDKSGLPNDRFSAERPEGSISTLTIQRTEQRDSAMYRCASSLGGDQPQHFGDGTRLSIL.

This clone has only a few counts. The chain combines TRBV6-4 with TRBJ2-1, with no clear D. CDR1 is MRHNA and CDR2 is SNTAGT in the germline V gene. V was cut by 0 bases and J by 6 bases, with 6 bases left in between. The CDR3 runs to 13 residues. CDR3 in DNA: TGTGCCAGCAGTGACTCTATTGGCAATGAGCAGTTCTTC. Protein sequence: CASSDSIGNEQFF.

The CDR3: CASSVAGISYEQYF. CDR3 nucleotides: TGTGCCAGCAGCGTGGCGGGGATCTCCTACGAGCAGTACTTC. The V and J genes are TRBV9 and TRBJ2-7; a possible D gene is TRBD2 (6 bases). The CDR3 contains 14 residues. Per germline, CDR1 SGDLS and CDR2 YYNGEE. Between the trimmed V and J ends, which lost 2 bases and 0 bases, there was a span of 9 bases. The full variable domain, with the rest looked up from reference TRBV9 and TRBJ2-7, is DSGVTQTPKHLITATGQRVTLRCSPRSGDLSVYWYQQSLDQGLQFLIQYYNGEERAKGNILERFSAQQFPDLHSELNLSSLELGDSALYFCASSVAGISYEQYFGPGTRLTVT.

The rearrangement links TRBV5-6 to TRBJ2-7, with D perhaps matching TRBD1 or TRBD2 (5 bases each). CDR3 length: 15 amino acids. Germline CDR1 is SGHDT and CDR2 is YYEEEE. V was cut by 0 bases and J by 0 bases, with 10 bases left in between. The CDR3 DNA reads as TGTGCCAGCAGCTTGGAGCCAGGGACCTCCTACGAGCAGTACGTC. Protein sequence: CASSLEPGTSYEQYV.

The rearrangement joins TRBV11-2 to TRBJ2-6, with TRBD1 matching 8 bases. The CDR3 sequence is 17 residues long. Germline CDR1 is SGHAT and CDR2 is FQNNGV. The J segment lost 4 bases and the V segment lost 1 base, leaving 6 bases of the junction unmatched. CDR3 DNA: TGTGCCAGCAGCTTAGGGGCAGGGGGCGGCGGGGCCAACGTCCTGACTTTC. This encodes CASSLGAGGGGANVLTF. Using reference TRBV11-2 and TRBJ2-6 for the parts outside the CDR3, the full variable domain is EAGVAQSPRYKIIEKRQSVAFWCNPISGHATLYWYQQILGQGPKLLIQFQNNGVVDDSQLPKDRFSAERLKGVDSTLKIQPAKLEDSAVYLCASSLGAGGGGANVLTFGAGSRLTVL.

J is TRBJ2-5 and V is TRBV13; D gene ambiguous. V lost 3 bases and J 3 bases, leaving 5 bases between the germline ends. Germline assignment: CDR1 PRHDT and CDR2 FYEKMQ (reference sequence). This CDR3 is built from 12 residues. CDR3 sequence reads: CASSFGKETQYF. CDR3 nucleotide sequence: TGTGCCAGCAGCTTTGGGAAAGAGACCCAGTACTTC.

In regard to this clone: The sample carries other DNA sequences with the same CDR3. This chain connects TRBV28 to TRBJ1-5, with 8 positions matching TRBD1. Germline lookup yields CDR1 MDHEN and CDR2 SYDVKM. The CDR3 spans 14 residues. Germline trimming cut 6 bases from V and 2 bases from J; bases unmatched to any gene: 3. CDR3 protein: CASSPGQGNQPQHF. The DNA of the CDR3 is TGTGCCAGCAGCCCGGGACAGGGCAATCAGCCCCAGCATTTT.

The rearrangement links TRBV14 to TRBJ1-1; D remains ambiguous. Germline CDR1 is SGHDN and CDR2 is FVKESK. V lost 4 bases and J 3 bases, leaving 9 bases between the germline ends. CDR3 size: 13 residues. In DNA form, the CDR3 reads TGTGCCAGCAGCCCGAGCCCTTACACTGAAGCTTTCTTT. As protein: CASSPSPYTEAFF.

The chain has TRBV6-5 and TRBJ2-1, with a weak D call TRBD2 (8 bases). This CDR3 comprises 16 residues. CDR1 and CDR2 from the germline V gene are MNHEY and SVGAGI. Trimming took 4 bases from V and 3 from J, leaving 16 bases between them. The CDR3 is CASSWDSSGDYNEQFF. CDR3 bases: TGTGCCAGCAGTTGGGACAGTAGCGGGGACTACAATGAGCAGTTCTTC.

The chain couples TRBV6-1 to TRBJ1-6; TRBD1 is a possible D gene (5 bases). Germline V gene data show CDR1 as MNHNS and CDR2 as SASEGT. There are 16 residues in the CDR3. V was clipped by 3 bases and J by 7 bases, with 16 bases between them. The CDR3 DNA reads as TGTGCCAGCAGTGATTTTCTTTTGGGGGTCAATTCACCCCTCCACTTT. Its protein is CASSDFLLGVNSPLHF.

The chain carries TRBV2 and TRBJ1-5; 8 nucleotides align to TRBD1. This CDR3 has 14 residues. V was clipped by 6 bases and J by 5 bases; unmatched bases: 6. Looked up from germline, CDR1 is SNHLY and CDR2 is FYNNEI. CDR3 amino acids: CASRHGQGHQPQHF. The CDR3 DNA follows: TGTGCCAGCAGACACGGACAGGGCCATCAGCCCCAGCATTTT.